Listed here are 14 T cell receptor beta chains from one sample, sequenced in a study of early T cells in non-severe SARS-CoV-2 infection. TCRdb called the 5' RACE reads again in MiXCR, with one record for every CDR3 protein. This sample carries roughly 69,000 distinct CDR3 sequences, 10% of them seen once, and the ten largest clones take about 14%. Sequencing used whole blood, obtained at baseline. The receptors were sampled from an adult who was a healthcare worker with PCR-confirmed SARS-CoV-2 infection or an uninfected control (not recorded which).

Regarding this clonotype: A much bigger clone sits one base away, suggesting this may be a read error. The CDR3 DNA reads TGTGCCAGCATCCCGGACAGGGTGAACAATGAGCAGTTCTTC. Protein sequence: CASIPDRVNNEQFF. This rearrangement joins TRBV7-2 to TRBJ2-1, with TRBD1 matching 8 bases. J was trimmed by 5 bases and V by 7 bases; bases with no gene match: 7. This CDR3 is 14 amino acids long. The germline V gene encodes CDR1 SGHTA and CDR2 FQGNSA.

This clonotype came up a few times. The chain employs TRBV18 and TRBJ1-6, with D unclear. The CDR3 extends over 12 amino acids. Trimming took off 5 bases at V and 5 bases at J, with 4 bases between the two ends. The germline CDR1 and CDR2 sequences are KGHSH and LQKENI. CDR3 nucleotides: TGTGCCAGCTCAATCCATAATTCACCCCTCCACTTT. Its translation: CASSIHNSPLHF.

This clonotype has at least ten counts. The CDR3 here is CASSSGTSGPYF. The DNA of the CDR3 is TGTGCCAGCAGCTCCGGGACTAGCGGGCCGTACTTC. V gene TRBV7-2 combines with J gene TRBJ2-7; 12 bases match TRBD2. Germline assignment: CDR1 SGHTA and CDR2 FQGNSA. CDR3 length: 12 amino acids. With 4 bases clipped from V and 12 bases from J, the junction kept 4 bases outside the gene matches.

This clonotype was seen only a few times. This chain connects TRBV7-6 to TRBJ2-3; TRBD1 agrees at 7 bases. In germline, CDR1 is SGHVS, CDR2 FNYEAQ. After removal of 5 bases from V and 4 bases from J, the junction contained 9 bases not matched to a gene. CDR3 length: 15 amino acids. The CDR3 DNA follows: TGTGCCAGCAGCCCAAGATTAGGGGGCGCAGATACGCAGTATTTT. This encodes CASSPRLGGADTQYF.

Many counts were recorded for this clonotype. The chain couples TRBV5-5 to TRBJ1-3; no reliable D call. From germline, CDR1 is SGHKS and CDR2 YYEKEE (reference sequence). V was clipped by 3 bases and J by 3 bases, with 4 bases between them. The CDR3 loop spans 12 amino acids. CDR3 loop: CASSSHGNTIYF. The DNA for the CDR3 is TGTGCCAGCAGCTCCCATGGAAACACCATATATTTT. Variable domain in full (rest from reference TRBV5-5 and TRBJ1-3): DAGVTQSPTHLIKTRGQQVTLRCSPISGHKSVSWYQQVLGQGPQFIFQYYEKEERGRGNFPDRFSARQFPNYSSELNVNALLLGDSALYLCASSSHGNTIYFGEGSWLTVV.

The chain has TRBV28 and TRBJ1-4; D ambiguous. The ends were cut back, 5 bases at V and 13 bases at J, with 14 bases in the middle. This CDR3 spans 12 amino acids. In germline, CDR1 is MDHEN, CDR2 SYDVKM. The CDR3 loop reads CASSLARLGLFF. Written as DNA, the CDR3 is TGTGCCAGCAGTCTAGCTCGATTGGGACTGTTTTTT.

There are many counts of this clonotype. The rearrangement joins TRBV7-2 to TRBJ2-1; TRBD2 matches at 8 bases. This CDR3 is 15 amino acids long. The J segment lost 9 bases and the V segment lost 1 base, leaving 8 bases of the junction unmatched. CDR1 SGHTA and CDR2 FQGNSA come from the germline V gene. CDR3 DNA: TGTGCCAGCAGCTTAGATAGCGGGATTGAGGTTGAGCAGTTCTTC. It codes for CASSLDSGIEVEQFF.

This clonotype was seen repeatedly, ten times or more. The gene calls are TRBV20-1 and TRBJ2-7, with D unresolved. The CDR3 is 16 residues long. Germline CDR1 is DFQATT and CDR2 is SNEGSKA (reference sequence). Trimming removed 1 base from V and 5 bases from J, with 21 bases in between. This CDR3 is CSARAVQTSSVDEQYF. The DNA for the CDR3 is TGCAGTGCTAGAGCAGTACAGACATCCTCGGTAGACGAGCAGTACTTC.

V usage is TRBV6-5 and J usage is TRBJ2-3, with D uncertain. V was clipped by 6 bases and J by 0 bases, with 22 bases between them. The CDR3 extends over 18 amino acids. Germline V gene data show CDR1 as MNHEY and CDR2 as SVGAGI. The CDR3 DNA is TGTGCCAGCAGCCAGTTTAGGGTGATGATTGACAGCACAGATACGCAGTATTTT. It yields the protein CASSQFRVMIDSTDTQYF.

This clonotype was found many times. The chain couples TRBV10-2 to TRBJ1-3, with 7 bases lining up with TRBD1. The CDR3 is 16 residues long. Germline CDR1 reads WSHSY; CDR2 reads SAAADI. V lost 2 bases to trimming and J lost 4 bases; unmatched junction nucleotides: 8. The CDR3 DNA is TGCGCCAGCAGTGAGCCTCAGGGGGTAGACGGAAACACCATATATTTT. Encoded protein: CASSEPQGVDGNTIYF.

The chain recombines TRBV28 with TRBJ2-4; D might be TRBD2 (6 bases). The CDR3 has 13 amino acids. CDR1 and CDR2 (germline): MDHEN, SYDVKM. The ends were cut back, 8 bases at V and 6 bases at J, with 14 bases in the middle. The CDR3 region has the DNA TGTGCCAGCCTTAAGTCGGGAGTAAACATTCAGTACTTC. Amino acid sequence: CASLKSGVNIQYF.

The chain combines TRBV4-3 with TRBJ2-3; D is perhaps TRBD2 (6 bases). The length of the CDR3 is 15 residues. Between the trimmed V and J ends, which lost 4 bases and 2 bases, there was a span of 13 bases. Germline CDR1 is LGHNA and CDR2 is YSLEER. CDR3 region: CASSRLAKSTDTQYF. The CDR3 coding sequence is TGCGCCAGCAGCCGGCTAGCGAAATCCACAGATACGCAGTATTTT.

This clonotype showed up many times. The genes are TRBV28 and TRBJ2-1, with unresolved D. The germline V and J ends were trimmed by 8 bases and 13 bases, with 12 bases remaining between them. CDR3 size: 10 residues. CDR1 is MDHEN and CDR2 is SYDVKM in the germline V gene. The CDR3, as DNA: TGTGCCAGCGGCCTTAGATATCAGTTCTTC. Protein product: CASGLRYQFF.

This clonotype was counted many times. This rearrangement joins TRBV5-1 to TRBJ2-5; 9 nucleotides agree with TRBD1. CDR3 length: 18 amino acids. Germline CDR1 reads SGHRS; CDR2 reads YFSETQ. Losses at the gene ends were 4 bases for V and 0 bases for J; bases not matched to a gene: 13. CDR3 DNA sequence: TGCGCCAGCAGCCCGGGTGGGACAGGGAGGATATACCAAGAGACCCAGTACTTC. Protein: CASSPGGTGRIYQETQYF.